This TCR beta chain comes out of a study of cytomegalovirus exposure and HLA in healthy donors. The CDR3 length is 11 residues. Germline loops: CDR1 MDHEN, CDR2 SYDVKM. The ends were cut back, 6 bases at V and 5 bases at J, with 5 bases in the middle. The PCR made use of 60 Vbeta and 13 Jbeta primers. Data came from immunoSEQ multiplex PCR; TCRdb stores just in-frame clones and leaves some out. The sample lists about 180,000 clones; 75% to 85% were seen once. This TCR was sampled from a woman aged 30 to 39 in good health and CMV-seronegative. V usage is TRBV28 and J usage is TRBJ1-5, with unresolved D. The source material was PBMCs. CDR3 residues: CASSPDQPQHF. CDR3 DNA sequence: TGTGCCAGCAGCCCCGATCAGCCCCAGCATTTT.